These T cell receptor beta chains were read from a single sample in a study of T cells in Graves' hyperthyroidism and ophthalmopathy. TCRdb reprocessed the multiplex PCR reads via MiXCR and lists one record per CDR3 protein. This repertoire shows over 400,000 distinct CDR3 sequences, about 22% found once; its top ten account for approximately 49%. The sequencing sample was made of blood. Receptors originate from a woman in her seventies with Graves' ophthalmopathy. The CDR3 runs from the conserved cysteine through the conserved F or W. Each record gives: V gene, D gene, clone size, J gene, CDR3 DNA, CDR3 protein. The D gene is left open where the match is weak. Some rows mark clone size as missing; the rest say once, few, many or name a class of expanded clone.

v_call: TRBV5-1
d_call: -
clone_size: -
j_call: TRBJ1-5
cdr3_nt: TGCGCCAGCAGCTTGGGCGAGAGGCTCAATCAGCCCCAGCATTTT
cdr3_aa: CASSLGERLNQPQHF

v_call: TRBV12-3/TRBV12-4
d_call: TRBD1
clone_size: -
j_call: TRBJ1-5
cdr3_nt: TGTGCCAGTAGGAGGGGGACAGGGCGGAATCAGCCCCAGCATTTT
cdr3_aa: CASRRGTGRNQPQHF

v_call: TRBV12-5
d_call: -
clone_size: -
j_call: TRBJ2-3
cdr3_nt: TGTGCTAGTGGTTTGGTAGGGACACCCTTCTACACAGATACGCAGTATTTT
cdr3_aa: CASGLVGTPFYTDTQYF

v_call: TRBV12-3/TRBV12-4
d_call: -
clone_size: -
j_call: TRBJ1-1
cdr3_nt: TGTGCCAGCAGTTTAGGAGCGAAGGGAACTGAAGCTTTCTTT
cdr3_aa: CASSLGAKGTEAFF

v_call: TRBV18
d_call: -
clone_size: few
j_call: TRBJ1-1
cdr3_nt: TGTGCCAGCTCACCACTCGTGACCGCGAACACTGAAGCTTTCTTT
cdr3_aa: CASSPLVTANTEAFF

v_call: TRBV18
d_call: TRBD1
clone_size: few
j_call: TRBJ1-2
cdr3_nt: TGTGCCAGCTCACCCGGACAGGGGACCGGTTACTATGGCTACACCTTC
cdr3_aa: CASSPGQGTGYYGYTF

v_call: TRBV20-1
d_call: -
clone_size: -
j_call: TRBJ2-1
cdr3_nt: TGCAGTGCTCCAGGGACATATAAGAGGGATGAGCAGTTCTTC
cdr3_aa: CSAPGTYKRDEQFF

v_call: TRBV18
d_call: -
clone_size: -
j_call: TRBJ2-5
cdr3_nt: TGTGCCAGCTCCCACAGTACAGGGAGGGGAGAGACCCAGTACTTC
cdr3_aa: CASSHSTGRGETQYF

v_call: TRBV20-1
d_call: TRBD1
clone_size: few
j_call: TRBJ1-5
cdr3_nt: TGCAGTGCGTACACAGGGGGCAATAATCAGCCCCAGCATTTT
cdr3_aa: CSAYTGGNNQPQHF

v_call: TRBV28
d_call: TRBD1
clone_size: -
j_call: TRBJ2-3
cdr3_nt: TGTGCCAGCAGGCTACTGCCGGGACAGGGGACAGATACGCAGTATTTT
cdr3_aa: CASRLLPGQGTDTQYF

v_call: TRBV19
d_call: TRBD1
clone_size: -
j_call: TRBJ2-1
cdr3_nt: TGTGCCAGTAGTCCGGAAGGGACAGCGCGCTACAATGAGCAGTTCTTC
cdr3_aa: CASSPEGTARYNEQFF

v_call: TRBV9
d_call: -
clone_size: -
j_call: TRBJ1-2
cdr3_nt: TGTGCCAGCAGCGCACGTAATACACAAACTCAGGGCTACACCTTC
cdr3_aa: CASSARNTQTQGYTF

v_call: TRBV11-1
d_call: -
clone_size: -
j_call: TRBJ1-1
cdr3_nt: TGTGCCAGCAGCTTGCCCAGGGGAAACACTGAAGCTTTCTTT
cdr3_aa: CASSLPRGNTEAFF

v_call: TRBV27
d_call: -
clone_size: few
j_call: TRBJ1-1
cdr3_nt: TGTGCCAGCAGTACCATCCAGGGGCACCGAGCTTTCTTT
cdr3_aa: CASSTIQGHRAFF

v_call: TRBV3-1
d_call: -
clone_size: -
j_call: TRBJ1-3
cdr3_nt: TGTGCCAGCAGCCACGGGCAGGACGCGAAACATTTTGGAAACACCATATATTTT
cdr3_aa: CASSHGQDAKHFGNTIYF

v_call: TRBV18
d_call: TRBD1
clone_size: -
j_call: TRBJ1-4
cdr3_nt: TGTGCCAGCTCACCACCGGGACAGAGGAATGAAAAACTGTTTTTT
cdr3_aa: CASSPPGQRNEKLFF

v_call: TRBV4-1
d_call: -
clone_size: few
j_call: TRBJ2-5
cdr3_nt: TGCGCCAGCAGCACCAACAAAGGGGCAGGCCAAGAGACCCAGTACTTC
cdr3_aa: CASSTNKGAGQETQYF

v_call: TRBV6-1
d_call: TRBD2
clone_size: few
j_call: TRBJ2-5
cdr3_nt: TGTGCCAGCAGTGAAGCCGTCCTAGCGGGAGGGCAGTGGGAGACCCAGTACTTC
cdr3_aa: CASSEAVLAGGQWETQYF

v_call: TRBV10-2
d_call: -
clone_size: few
j_call: TRBJ1-6
cdr3_nt: TGCGCCAGCAGGGAGGTTGCAAGGGCACCCCTCCACTTT
cdr3_aa: CASREVARAPLHF

v_call: TRBV7-9
d_call: -
clone_size: few
j_call: TRBJ1-1
cdr3_nt: TGTGCCAGCAGCCCGACTCGGACGGGCACTGAAGCTTTCTTT
cdr3_aa: CASSPTRTGTEAFF

v_call: TRBV12-3/TRBV12-4
d_call: -
clone_size: many
j_call: TRBJ2-3
cdr3_nt: TGTGCCAGCAGTAGGGTAGTAACTTCCCCCCAACGTACGCAGTATTTT
cdr3_aa: CASSRVVTSPQRTQYF

v_call: TRBV6-1
d_call: -
clone_size: few
j_call: TRBJ2-3
cdr3_nt: TGTGCCAGCAACTACGGAGGTGAAACAGATACGCAGTATTTT
cdr3_aa: CASNYGGETDTQYF

v_call: TRBV9
d_call: -
clone_size: few
j_call: TRBJ2-5
cdr3_nt: TGTGCCAGCAGCGTAGGAGGCCAAGAGACCCAGTACTTC
cdr3_aa: CASSVGGQETQYF

v_call: TRBV28
d_call: -
clone_size: -
j_call: TRBJ2-5
cdr3_nt: TGTGCCAGCAGCCCATCCGAGGGGGGGGGGGAGACCCAGTACTTC
cdr3_aa: CASSPSEGGGETQYF

v_call: TRBV18
d_call: -
clone_size: -
j_call: TRBJ2-3
cdr3_nt: TGTGCCAGCTCACGAGAAGCAGATACGCAGTATTTT
cdr3_aa: CASSREADTQYF

v_call: TRBV7-8
d_call: -
clone_size: -
j_call: TRBJ1-4
cdr3_nt: TGTGCCAGCAGCTTAAGGACCCTCAATGAAAAACTGTTTTTT
cdr3_aa: CASSLRTLNEKLFF

v_call: TRBV24-1
d_call: -
clone_size: few
j_call: TRBJ2-7
cdr3_nt: TGTGCCCGCGGGATTCCCGGGGAGCAGTACTTC
cdr3_aa: CARGIPGEQYF

v_call: TRBV7-2
d_call: -
clone_size: many
j_call: TRBJ2-1
cdr3_nt: TGTGCCAGCAGCTTAGCTGAGCTATCGGGGGTTGAGCAGTTCTTC
cdr3_aa: CASSLAELSGVEQFF

v_call: TRBV18
d_call: -
clone_size: -
j_call: TRBJ1-1
cdr3_nt: TGTGCCACCAGCATCGGTGCGGGCATGAACACTGAAGCTTTCTTT
cdr3_aa: CATSIGAGMNTEAFF

v_call: TRBV6-1
d_call: -
clone_size: few
j_call: TRBJ2-7
cdr3_nt: TGTGCCACTTCAGGGGGGGTGTACGAGCAGTACTTC
cdr3_aa: CATSGGVYEQYF

v_call: TRBV4-2
d_call: TRBD2
clone_size: -
j_call: TRBJ2-3
cdr3_nt: TGTGCCAGCAGCCAAGAACTTAGGCTAGCGGGAGCAGATACGCAGTATTTT
cdr3_aa: CASSQELRLAGADTQYF

v_call: TRBV20-1
d_call: -
clone_size: many
j_call: TRBJ2-7
cdr3_nt: TGCAGTGCTAGTGTGGCTGGAGGACCCTACGAGCAGTACTTC
cdr3_aa: CSASVAGGPYEQYF

v_call: TRBV28
d_call: -
clone_size: few
j_call: TRBJ2-2
cdr3_nt: TGTGCCAGCAGTTTATCGAGCGGCTTTGGCACCGGGGAGCTGTTTTTT
cdr3_aa: CASSLSSGFGTGELFF

v_call: TRBV5-1
d_call: -
clone_size: few
j_call: TRBJ2-7
cdr3_nt: TGCGCCAGCAGCTTGGCCCCGCGGGGCGCCGACTACGAGCAGTACTTC
cdr3_aa: CASSLAPRGADYEQYF

v_call: TRBV20-1
d_call: -
clone_size: -
j_call: TRBJ1-6
cdr3_nt: TGCAGTGCTAAAACTCCCCCGGTGCTTGGGGCCCGATATTCACCCCTCCACTTT
cdr3_aa: CSAKTPPVLGARYSPLHF

v_call: TRBV25-1
d_call: TRBD2
clone_size: -
j_call: TRBJ2-3
cdr3_nt: TGTGCCAGCAAAAGCGGGATCAGCACAGATACGCAGTATTTT
cdr3_aa: CASKSGISTDTQYF

v_call: TRBV29-1
d_call: -
clone_size: many
j_call: TRBJ1-1
cdr3_nt: TGCAGCGTTAGGCGTCGTGGGGTGACTGAAGCTTTCTTT
cdr3_aa: CSVRRRGVTEAFF

v_call: TRBV11-2
d_call: -
clone_size: -
j_call: TRBJ1-1
cdr3_nt: TGTGCCAGCACCTCCCCGGGGGTCACTGAAGCTTTCTTT
cdr3_aa: CASTSPGVTEAFF

v_call: TRBV6-1
d_call: -
clone_size: -
j_call: TRBJ1-5
cdr3_nt: TGTGCCAGCAGGCCCGACTCAGGGGCCCGCCATCAGCCCCAGCATTTT
cdr3_aa: CASRPDSGARHQPQHF

v_call: TRBV10-3
d_call: -
clone_size: many
j_call: TRBJ1-1
cdr3_nt: TGTGCCATCAGTGGCCACGGACGGGATGAAGCTTTCTTT
cdr3_aa: CAISGHGRDEAFF

v_call: TRBV10-3
d_call: TRBD1
clone_size: -
j_call: TRBJ2-7
cdr3_nt: TGTGCCATCAGTGAGCATGCGACAGGGGGAACCGACGAGCAGTACTTC
cdr3_aa: CAISEHATGGTDEQYF

v_call: TRBV12-3/TRBV12-4
d_call: TRBD2
clone_size: -
j_call: TRBJ2-7
cdr3_nt: TGTGCCAGCAGTGCGACTAGCGGGGGGTCCGAGCAGTACTTC
cdr3_aa: CASSATSGGSEQYF

v_call: TRBV10-2
d_call: TRBD1
clone_size: -
j_call: TRBJ2-1
cdr3_nt: TGCGCCAGCACAGGGGGCATCTACAATGAGCAGTTCTTC
cdr3_aa: CASTGGIYNEQFF

v_call: TRBV20-1
d_call: TRBD1
clone_size: many
j_call: TRBJ1-1
cdr3_nt: TGCAGTGCTAGAGGGGGCAGGGGGTGGACTGAAGCTTTCTTT
cdr3_aa: CSARGGRGWTEAFF

v_call: TRBV9
d_call: -
clone_size: few
j_call: TRBJ2-3
cdr3_nt: TGTGCCAGCAGCGTATCTCAGCGGAGCACAGATACGCAGTATTTT
cdr3_aa: CASSVSQRSTDTQYF

v_call: TRBV7-6
d_call: -
clone_size: -
j_call: TRBJ2-7
cdr3_nt: TGTGCCAGCAGCAATTCCGGGGCTAACGCCGAGCAGTACTTC
cdr3_aa: CASSNSGANAEQYF

v_call: TRBV10-3
d_call: -
clone_size: few
j_call: TRBJ2-7
cdr3_nt: TGTGCCATCAGTGAGCCGGACACCTCTTACGAGCAGTACTTC
cdr3_aa: CAISEPDTSYEQYF

v_call: TRBV6-5
d_call: TRBD2
clone_size: -
j_call: TRBJ2-2
cdr3_nt: TGTGCCAGCAGTTACTCCACTTATAGCGGGAGGGCGAACACCGGGGAGCTGTTTTTT
cdr3_aa: CASSYSTYSGRANTGELFF

v_call: TRBV5-1
d_call: TRBD2
clone_size: few
j_call: TRBJ2-1
cdr3_nt: TGCGCCAGCAGCTTGGCTAGCGGAGAAGGGTCTGAGCAGTTCTTC
cdr3_aa: CASSLASGEGSEQFF

v_call: TRBV6-1
d_call: -
clone_size: few
j_call: TRBJ2-7
cdr3_nt: TGTGCCAGCAGTGAAGGATGGAATTCCTACGAGCAGTACTTC
cdr3_aa: CASSEGWNSYEQYF

v_call: TRBV28
d_call: TRBD1
clone_size: many
j_call: TRBJ1-1
cdr3_nt: TGTGCCAGCAGTTTAAGGGACAGCACTGAAGCTTTCTTT
cdr3_aa: CASSLRDSTEAFF

v_call: TRBV6-6
d_call: -
clone_size: few
j_call: TRBJ2-7
cdr3_nt: TGTGCCAGCAGTTACTCGAGGGGCGTGAACGAGCAGTACTTC
cdr3_aa: CASSYSRGVNEQYF

v_call: TRBV7-9
d_call: TRBD2
clone_size: -
j_call: TRBJ2-7
cdr3_nt: TGTGCCAGCAGCCCCAGACTAGCGACGCCAAGGGAGCAGTACTTC
cdr3_aa: CASSPRLATPREQYF

v_call: TRBV7-9
d_call: TRBD2
clone_size: -
j_call: TRBJ2-7
cdr3_nt: TGTGCCAGCAGCTTAGGGACTAGCGACACCTACGAGCAGTACTTC
cdr3_aa: CASSLGTSDTYEQYF

v_call: TRBV7-9
d_call: TRBD2
clone_size: few
j_call: TRBJ2-3
cdr3_nt: TGTGCCAGCAGCTTTGCCCCGATTGCTAGCGGGAGGTATACTCGCACAGATACGCAGTATTTT
cdr3_aa: CASSFAPIASGRYTRTDTQYF